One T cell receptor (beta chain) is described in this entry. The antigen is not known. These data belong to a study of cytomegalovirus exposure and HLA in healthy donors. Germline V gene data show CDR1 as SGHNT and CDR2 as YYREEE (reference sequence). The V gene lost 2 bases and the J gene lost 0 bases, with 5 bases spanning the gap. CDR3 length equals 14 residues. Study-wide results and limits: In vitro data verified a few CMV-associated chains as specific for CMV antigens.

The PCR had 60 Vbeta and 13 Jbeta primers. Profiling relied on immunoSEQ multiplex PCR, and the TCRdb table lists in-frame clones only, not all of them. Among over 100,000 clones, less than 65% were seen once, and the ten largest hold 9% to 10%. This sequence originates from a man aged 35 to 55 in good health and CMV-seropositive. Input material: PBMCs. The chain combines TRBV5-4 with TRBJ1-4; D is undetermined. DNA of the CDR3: TGTGCCAGCAGCTTCAGCGCAACTAATGAAAAACTGTTTTTT. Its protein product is CASSFSATNEKLFF.